This entry lists 23 T cell receptor beta chains sequenced from one sample in a study of shared clonotypes between healthy human individuals (dated by TCRdb to about 2020). Libraries were built with the immunoSEQ multiplex PCR assay. TCRdb stores this immuneACCESS table with in-frame sequences only. Part of the clones is absent; in the studies checked, under half of the shortfall reflects unresolved V genes, and no reason is known for the rest. This sample has around 2,000,000 clones in its table, and approximately 94% of those were observed once. The top ten hold over 1.5% of the sample. CD8 naive samples were CD45RO-negative cells positively selected for CCR7, giving a CD45RA+CCR7+ population that excluded TemRA cells. Sequencing input: naive CD8+ T cells from PBMCs. The cell subset or site label, read with the paper, signifies: CD45RA+CCR7+. Source of these receptors: a man between 18 and 35 years old in good health. Some clones in this sample may be carry-over from other donors' samples.

The chain combines TRBV11-2 with TRBJ2-7; D may be TRBD2 (6 bases). V dropped 0 bases and J dropped 4 bases, with 13 bases sitting between them. The CDR3 is 15 amino acids. Germline V gives CDR1 SGHAT, CDR2 FQNNGV. The CDR3 loop is CASSLEGHRGYEQYF. Written as DNA, the CDR3 is TGTGCCAGCAGCTTAGAGGGCCACCGGGGGTACGAGCAGTACTTC.

The chain couples TRBV28 to TRBJ1-1; no firm D call. V lost 6 bases to trimming and J lost 4 bases, with 18 bases between them. CDR1 is MDHEN and CDR2 is SYDVKM in the germline V gene. This CDR3 is built from 15 residues. CDR3 sequence (DNA): TGTGCCAGCAGGGCTCCTTCGGGGTTTGGCACTGAAGCTTTCTTT. Its translation is CASRAPSGFGTEAFF. The complete variable domain, with remaining parts taken from reference TRBV28 and TRBJ1-1, reads DVKVTQSSRYLVKRTGEKVFLECVQDMDHENMFWYRQDPGLGLRLIYFSYDVKMKEKGDIPEGYSVSREKKERFSLILESASTNQTSMYLCASRAPSGFGTEAFFGQGTRLTVV.

Written as DNA, the CDR3 is TGTGCCAGTAGCCCGGGGACAGGGGGCAACACTGAAGCTTTCTTT. This gives the protein CASSPGTGGNTEAFF. V gene TRBV19 combines with J gene TRBJ1-1; 12 nucleotides match TRBD1. The ends lost 6 bases at V and 2 bases at J; junction bases unmatched: 4. The CDR3 spans 15 residues. The germline gives CDR1 LNHDA, CDR2 SQIVND (reference sequence).

V is TRBV7-6 and J is TRBJ2-7; D tentatively reads TRBD1 or TRBD2 (5 bases each). The CDR3 consists of 14 residues. Per the germline V gene, CDR1 is SGHVS and CDR2 is FNYEAQ. The ends were cut back, 5 bases at V and 2 bases at J, with 13 bases in the middle. This CDR3 is CASSPGPATYEQYF. The CDR3 DNA follows: TGTGCCAGCAGCCCGGGGCCAGCTACCTACGAGCAGTACTTC.

This chain connects TRBV7-9 to TRBJ1-2; D is possibly TRBD1 (5 bases). V was shortened by 6 bases and J by 4 bases, with 12 bases between the two germline ends. This CDR3 is 13 amino acids long. Germline CDR1 SEHNR, CDR2 FQNEAQ (reference sequence). CDR3 nucleotide sequence: TGTGCCAGCAGACCCGGACAATCCTATGGCTACACCTTC. This translates into CASRPGQSYGYTF.

The chain recombines TRBV9 with TRBJ1-6; D is undetermined. Germline V gene data show CDR1 as SGDLS and CDR2 as YYNGEE. This CDR3 is 15 amino acids long. V lost 0 bases and J 8 bases, leaving 12 bases between the germline ends. This CDR3 is CASSVGGGPHSPLHF. CDR3 nucleotides: TGTGCCAGCAGCGTAGGCGGAGGGCCCCATTCACCCCTCCACTTT.

V is TRBV28 and J is TRBJ2-3; D perhaps matches TRBD2 (5 bases). Trimming cost V 6 bases and J 2 bases, with 21 bases left between them. From germline, CDR1 is MDHEN and CDR2 SYDVKM. The CDR3 contains 17 residues. Written as DNA, the CDR3 is TGTGCCAGCAGCCATGGTATGAGGGAGTCATACACAGATACGCAGTATTTT. Its protein is CASSHGMRESYTDTQYF.

The V and J genes are TRBV29-1 and TRBJ2-7; 8 positions match TRBD2. Germline V lookup: CDR1 SQVTM, CDR2 ANQGSEA. Trimming removed 5 bases from V and 0 bases from J; junction bases left unmatched: 6. There are 14 residues in the CDR3. CDR3 DNA: TGCAGCGTTCTCGGGGGGGTTAGCTCCTACGAGCAGTACTTC. It specifies CSVLGGVSSYEQYF.

The chain uses TRBV27 and TRBJ2-7; 10 bases align to TRBD1. Germline trimming cut 8 bases from V and 5 bases from J; bases unmatched to any gene: 6. The V gene's germline CDR1 is MNHEY and CDR2 SMNVEV (reference sequence). The CDR3 covers 13 residues. DNA of the CDR3: TGTGCCAGCTCTGACAGGGGGCAGGACGAGCAGTACTTC. This translates into CASSDRGQDEQYF.

This clone was observed a single time. The genes are TRBV10-3 and TRBJ1-2; 9 bases match TRBD1. Germline values: CDR1 ENHRY, CDR2 SYGVKD. The CDR3 extends over 15 amino acids. The V and J ends lost 5 bases and 4 bases, in that order; junction bases with no gene match: 8. CDR3 bases: TGTGCCATCAGTAGACCGGGACAGGGAGTCTATGGCTACACCTTC. Its translation is CAISRPGQGVYGYTF.

The V call is TRBV4-2, the J call TRBJ2-3, with a tentative D call TRBD2 (5 bases). Germline CDR1 reads LGHNA; CDR2 reads YNFKEQ. V dropped 0 bases and J dropped 6 bases, with 10 bases sitting between them. CDR3 length: 14 residues. The CDR3 DNA reads TGTGCCAGCAGCCAAGAGGTGAGGAGGGATACGCAGTATTTT. Translation gives CASSQEVRRDTQYF.

The chain is built from TRBV27 and TRBJ1-4, with a tentative D call TRBD1 (5 bases). Germline loops: CDR1 MNHEY, CDR2 SMNVEV (reference sequence). The V end was cut by 4 bases, the J end by 3 bases, with 9 bases between. The CDR3 extends over 14 amino acids. The CDR3 spells CASSWGGSNEKLFF. The CDR3 nucleotides read TGTGCCAGCAGTTGGGGGGGTTCTAATGAAAAACTGTTTTTT.

The chain combines TRBV5-3 with TRBJ2-1, with a possible D match to TRBD2 (6 bases). TRBV5-3 is filed as an ORF, its function uncertain. V was cut by 6 bases and J by 10 bases, with 11 bases left in between. The CDR3 sequence is 11 residues long. DNA for the CDR3: TGTGCCAGAACGTCTGGGGGGGAGCAGTTCTTC. It yields the protein CARTSGGEQFF.

The rearrangement links TRBV5-1 to TRBJ2-1; D might be TRBD1 or TRBD2, each matching 5 bases. The CDR3 is 16 amino acids. Germline CDR1 SGHRS, CDR2 YFSETQ. The V gene lost 0 bases and the J gene lost 8 bases, with 18 bases spanning the gap. The CDR3 spells CASSLGDPGRGHEQFF. The CDR3 coding sequence is TGCGCCAGCAGCTTGGGGGACCCGGGACGCGGGCATGAGCAGTTCTTC.

The chain recombines TRBV25-1 with TRBJ1-3; 9 bases line up with TRBD1. This CDR3 has 17 residues. From germline, CDR1 is MGHDK and CDR2 SYGVNS. V trimming: 1 base; J trimming: 1 base; junction bases outside the gene matches: 5. Here the CDR3 reads CASSEWVDRGSGNTIYF. CDR3 DNA sequence: TGTGCCAGCAGTGAATGGGTGGACAGGGGATCTGGAAACACCATATATTTT.

This clone was counted only a few times. Other DNA sequences in this specimen translate into the identical CDR3. The chain has TRBV11-2 and TRBJ1-2; D gene ambiguous. The germline V gene encodes CDR1 SGHAT and CDR2 FQNNGV. The length of the CDR3 is 13 residues. With 5 bases removed from V and 2 bases from J, the gap between germline ends came to 9 bases. CDR3 DNA sequence: TGTGCCAGCAGCCCGACGGGAAACTATGGCTACACCTTC. Protein sequence: CASSPTGNYGYTF.

This chain links TRBV11-3 with TRBJ1-4, with D unresolved. CDR3 length: 14 residues. Trimming pared 2 bases from V and 4 bases from J, leaving 8 bases between. CDR1 and CDR2 from the germline V gene are SGHNT and YENEEA. CDR3 sequence (DNA): TGTGCCAGCAGCTTACCAGGCGGTAATGAAAAACTGTTTTTT. This translates into CASSLPGGNEKLFF.

The V gene is TRBV27, the J gene TRBJ2-3; TRBD1 is a possible D gene (5 bases). The CDR3 is 17 residues long. Germline CDR1 is MNHEY and CDR2 is SMNVEV (reference sequence). With 4 bases removed from V and 0 bases from J, the gap between germline ends came to 17 bases. The CDR3 nucleotides are TGTGCCAGCAGTTCCCCGTTGCAGGGTTTGAGCACAGATACGCAGTATTTT. This codes for CASSSPLQGLSTDTQYF.

This chain connects TRBV4-3 to TRBJ2-7; 7 positions agree with TRBD2. Trimming cost V 2 bases and J 3 bases; bases outside gene matches: 1. Per the germline V gene, CDR1 is LGHNA and CDR2 is YSLEER. The CDR3 contains 13 residues. This CDR3 reads CASSQRGDYEQYF. In DNA, the CDR3 is TGCGCCAGCAGCCAACGGGGGGACTACGAGCAGTACTTC.

V and J are TRBV5-1 and TRBJ2-3; D ambiguous. CDR3 length: 17 amino acids. Germline assignment: CDR1 SGHRS and CDR2 YFSETQ. Trimming removed 0 bases at V and 2 bases at J, with 16 bases between. The CDR3 DNA reads as TGCGCCAGCAGCTTGGGGGTAACACCGGACCCCACAGATACGCAGTATTTT. It yields the protein CASSLGVTPDPTDTQYF. Full variable domain (remainder filled in from reference TRBV5-1 and TRBJ2-3): KAGVTQTPRYLIKTRGQQVTLSCSPISGHRSVSWYQQTPGQGLQFLFEYFSETQRNKGNFPGRFSGRQFSNSRSEMNVSTLELGDSALYLCASSLGVTPDPTDTQYFGPGTRLTVL.

V usage is TRBV9 and J usage is TRBJ2-7; 10 nucleotides align to TRBD1. Germline V lookup: CDR1 SGDLS, CDR2 YYNGEE. V gave up 0 bases and J gave up 6 bases; unmatched junction bases: 9. CDR3 length equals 16 residues. DNA for the CDR3: TGTGCCAGCAGCGTAGTTCCGGGACAGGGGAAGGGCGAGCAGTACTTC. Amino acid sequence: CASSVVPGQGKGEQYF. The full variable domain, completed using reference TRBV9 and TRBJ2-7, is DSGVTQTPKHLITATGQRVTLRCSPRSGDLSVYWYQQSLDQGLQFLIQYYNGEERAKGNILERFSAQQFPDLHSELNLSSLELGDSALYFCASSVVPGQGKGEQYFGPGTRLTVT.

The J gene is TRBJ1-5, the V gene TRBV7-2; possibly TRBD1 for D (5 bases). The ends were cut back, 10 bases at V and 3 bases at J, with 13 bases in the middle. CDR1 and CDR2 from the germline V gene are SGHTA and FQGNSA. This CDR3 has 13 residues. CDR3 region: CAIGTAFNQPQHF. The CDR3 DNA is TGTGCCATAGGGACGGCGTTCAATCAGCCCCAGCATTTT.

This rearrangement joins TRBV4-3 to TRBJ2-7; 8 bases align to TRBD1. V gave up 2 bases and J gave up 7 bases; unmatched junction bases: 10. Germline CDR1 LGHNA, CDR2 YSLEER. The CDR3 runs to 15 residues. The CDR3 region is CASSQLGQGSEEQYF. The CDR3 DNA is TGCGCCAGCAGCCAACTTGGACAGGGATCGGAGGAGCAGTACTTC.